This TCR beta chain was documented in a study of cytomegalovirus exposure and HLA in healthy donors. Findings and caveats of the study: Accounts indicate the classifier identified cytomegalovirus status with strong specificity and sensitivity. Some public TCRs appeared in many individuals, while most sequences were rare. There were under 200 TCR beta chains listed as cytomegalovirus-associated.

On this clone itself: What it binds is unknown.

CDR1 is SNHLY and CDR2 is FYNNEI in the germline V gene. The CDR3 is made up of 14 amino acids. V lost 6 bases, J lost 4 bases, and 5 bases stayed unmatched. The repertoire was sequenced with immunoSEQ multiplex PCR; TCRdb's copy has only in-frame clones and lacks some. The sample has 350,000 or so clones, 70% to 90% seen once. This chain uses TRBV2 with TRBJ2-3, with TRBD2 matching over 9 bases. Sequencing input: PBMCs. This TCR derives from a woman aged 18 to 35 in good health and CMV-seronegative. The chain's CDR3 is CASRVSGRSDTQYF. In DNA form, the CDR3 reads TGTGCCAGCAGGGTTAGCGGGAGATCAGATACGCAGTATTTT.